These T cell receptor beta chains were read from a single sample in a study of blood T cell repertoires in COVID-19. Here immunoSEQ multiplex PCR was the method, and the copy in TCRdb shows in-frame clones only, minus some. This sample has under 300,000 clones; approximately 85% occur once, and the top ten carry over 1.5%. Sequencing input: PBMCs or T cells enriched from blood (not recorded which). Receptors were obtained from a woman in her forties or fifties who had recovered from COVID-19. Both conserved end residues are part of each CDR3. D genes are given only for firm matches. The size of a clone is reported for some rows only, either as once, few or many, or as a class for expanded clones.

j_gene: TRBJ2-1; abundance: NA; v_gene: TRBV5-8; d_gene: NA; CDR3aa: CASSWTPNTGNKQFF; CDR3nt: TGTGCCAGCAGCTGGACCCCGAATACAGGGAATAAGCAGTTCTTC
j_gene: TRBJ2-1; abundance: NA; v_gene: TRBV27; d_gene: TRBD2; CDR3aa: CASIHLAGGQGEQFF; CDR3nt: TGTGCCAGCATCCACCTAGCGGGAGGGCAGGGGGAGCAGTTCTTC
j_gene: TRBJ2-3; abundance: NA; v_gene: TRBV4-2; d_gene: TRBD2; CDR3aa: CASSQDYLLAGNGDTQYF; CDR3nt: TGTGCCAGCAGCCAAGACTATCTACTAGCGGGAAACGGTGATACGCAGTATTTT
j_gene: TRBJ1-2; abundance: NA; v_gene: TRBV29-1; d_gene: NA; CDR3aa: CSVVVGSAWGYTF; CDR3nt: TGCAGCGTTGTAGTAGGGAGCGCTTGGGGCTACACCTTC
j_gene: TRBJ1-1; abundance: NA; v_gene: TRBV7-9; d_gene: NA; CDR3aa: CASSLPRTEAFF; CDR3nt: TGTGCCAGCAGCTTGCCGAGGACTGAAGCTTTCTTT
j_gene: TRBJ2-1; abundance: NA; v_gene: TRBV14; d_gene: TRBD1; CDR3aa: CASSHWDSHNEQFF; CDR3nt: TGTGCCAGCAGCCATTGGGACAGCCACAATGAGCAGTTCTTC
j_gene: TRBJ2-2; abundance: NA; v_gene: TRBV11-3; d_gene: TRBD1; CDR3aa: CASSPGTGRTTGELFF; CDR3nt: TGTGCCAGCAGCCCCGGGACAGGCCGGACCACCGGGGAGCTGTTTTTT
j_gene: TRBJ2-7; abundance: NA; v_gene: TRBV29-1; d_gene: TRBD2; CDR3aa: CSVEFVAGAYEQYF; CDR3nt: TGCAGCGTTGAATTTGTAGCGGGGGCCTACGAGCAGTACTTC
j_gene: TRBJ2-3; abundance: NA; v_gene: TRBV12-3/TRBV12-4; d_gene: TRBD1; CDR3aa: CASTPGGLDTQYF; CDR3nt: TGTGCCAGCACCCCAGGGGGTTTAGATACGCAGTATTTT
j_gene: TRBJ2-1; abundance: NA; v_gene: TRBV6-5; d_gene: TRBD2; CDR3aa: CASSRLAVYNEQFF; CDR3nt: TGTGCCAGCAGCAGACTAGCGGTGTACAATGAGCAGTTCTTC
j_gene: TRBJ1-1; abundance: NA; v_gene: TRBV11-3; d_gene: TRBD1; CDR3aa: CASRPRDRGPTEAFF; CDR3nt: TGTGCCAGCAGACCCCGGGACAGGGGCCCCACTGAAGCTTTCTTT
j_gene: TRBJ1-6; abundance: once; v_gene: TRBV28; d_gene: NA; CDR3aa: CASSGGSSYNSPLHF; CDR3nt: TGTGCCAGCTCGGGGGGGAGCTCCTATAATTCACCCCTCCACTTT
j_gene: TRBJ1-5; abundance: NA; v_gene: TRBV28; d_gene: TRBD1; CDR3aa: CASSPDRDNQPQHF; CDR3nt: TGTGCCAGCAGTCCTGACAGGGACAATCAGCCCCAGCATTTT
j_gene: TRBJ2-2; abundance: NA; v_gene: TRBV27; d_gene: TRBD1; CDR3aa: CASGGQGVDTGELFF; CDR3nt: TGTGCCAGCGGCGGACAGGGGGTCGACACCGGGGAGCTGTTTTTT
j_gene: TRBJ1-3; abundance: NA; v_gene: TRBV2; d_gene: TRBD1; CDR3aa: CASGGQGYTIYF; CDR3nt: TGTGCCAGCGGCGGACAGGGATACACCATATATTTT
j_gene: TRBJ2-7; abundance: NA; v_gene: TRBV7-9; d_gene: TRBD2; CDR3aa: CASSLAGTSYEQYF; CDR3nt: TGTGCCAGCAGCTTAGCCGGGACTAGCTACGAGCAGTACTTC
j_gene: TRBJ1-3; abundance: once; v_gene: TRBV18; d_gene: TRBD1; CDR3aa: CASSPRTGSIGNTIYF; CDR3nt: TGTGCCAGCTCACCAAGGACAGGGTCTATCGGAAACACCATATATTTT
j_gene: TRBJ2-7; abundance: once; v_gene: TRBV28; d_gene: NA; CDR3aa: CASSYPGNEQYF; CDR3nt: TGTGCCAGCAGTTACCCAGGGAACGAGCAGTACTTC
j_gene: TRBJ2-7; abundance: NA; v_gene: TRBV27; d_gene: TRBD1; CDR3aa: CASRMTGGLYEQYF; CDR3nt: TGTGCCAGCAGAATGACAGGGGGCCTCTACGAGCAGTACTTC
j_gene: TRBJ2-1; abundance: NA; v_gene: TRBV25-1; d_gene: TRBD2; CDR3aa: CASSEVAGMRQFF; CDR3nt: TGTGCCAGCAGTGAGGTAGCGGGGATGCGCCAGTTCTTC
j_gene: TRBJ2-1; abundance: NA; v_gene: TRBV5-1; d_gene: TRBD1; CDR3aa: CASSPQPGQGMGYNEQFF; CDR3nt: TGCGCCAGCAGCCCCCAACCGGGACAGGGAATGGGCTACAATGAGCAGTTCTTC
j_gene: TRBJ1-5; abundance: NA; v_gene: TRBV28; d_gene: NA; CDR3aa: CASSLHRHSNQPQHF; CDR3nt: TGTGCCAGCAGTTTGCACAGACATAGCAATCAGCCCCAGCATTTT